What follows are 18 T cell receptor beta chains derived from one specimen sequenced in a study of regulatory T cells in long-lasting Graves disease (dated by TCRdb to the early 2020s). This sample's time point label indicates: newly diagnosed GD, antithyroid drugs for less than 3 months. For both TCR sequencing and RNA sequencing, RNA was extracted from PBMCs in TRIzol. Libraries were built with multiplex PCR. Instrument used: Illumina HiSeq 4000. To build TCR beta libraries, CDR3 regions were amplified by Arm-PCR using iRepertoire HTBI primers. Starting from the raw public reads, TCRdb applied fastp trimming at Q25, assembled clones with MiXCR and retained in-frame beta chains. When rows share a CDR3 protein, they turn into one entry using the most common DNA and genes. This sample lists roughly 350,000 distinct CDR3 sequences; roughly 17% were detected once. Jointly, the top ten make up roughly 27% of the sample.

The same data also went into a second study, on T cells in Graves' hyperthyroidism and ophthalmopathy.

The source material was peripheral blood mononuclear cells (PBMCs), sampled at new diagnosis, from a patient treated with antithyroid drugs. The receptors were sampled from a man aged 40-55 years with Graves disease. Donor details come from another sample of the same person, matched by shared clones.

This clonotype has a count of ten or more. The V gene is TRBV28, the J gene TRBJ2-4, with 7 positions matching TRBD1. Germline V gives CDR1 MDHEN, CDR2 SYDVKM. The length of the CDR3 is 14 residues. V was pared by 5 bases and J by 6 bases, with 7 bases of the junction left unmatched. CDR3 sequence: CASSLSGTANIQYF. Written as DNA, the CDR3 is TGTGCCAGCAGTCTCTCCGGGACAGCAAACATTCAGTACTTC. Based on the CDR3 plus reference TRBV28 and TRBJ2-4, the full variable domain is DVKVTQSSRYLVKRTGEKVFLECVQDMDHENMFWYRQDPGLGLRLIYFSYDVKMKEKGDIPEGYSVSREKKERFSLILESASTNQTSMYLCASSLSGTANIQYFGAGTRLSVL.

CDR3 sequence: CASSEEHRKNSPLHF. The CDR3 DNA sequence: TGTGCCAGCAGTGAGGAGCACCGCAAAAATTCACCCCTCCACTTT. The V gene is TRBV2, the J gene TRBJ1-6; the D is unclear. Germline V gene sequence: CDR1 SNHLY, CDR2 FYNNEI. Trimming removed 3 bases at V and 7 bases at J, with 13 bases between. The CDR3 spans 15 residues.

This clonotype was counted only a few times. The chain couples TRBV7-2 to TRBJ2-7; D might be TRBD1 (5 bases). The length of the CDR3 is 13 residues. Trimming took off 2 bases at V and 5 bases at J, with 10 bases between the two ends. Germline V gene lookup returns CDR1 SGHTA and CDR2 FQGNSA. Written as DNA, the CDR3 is TGTGCCAGCAGCTTATCAGGGTTAGACGAGCAGTACTTC. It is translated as CASSLSGLDEQYF. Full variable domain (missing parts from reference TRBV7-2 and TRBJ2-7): GAGVSQSPSNKVTEKGKDVELRCDPISGHTALYWYRQSLGQGLEFLIYFQGNSAPDKSGLPSDRFSAERTGGSVSTLTIQRTQQEDSAVYLCASSLSGLDEQYFGPGTRLTVT.

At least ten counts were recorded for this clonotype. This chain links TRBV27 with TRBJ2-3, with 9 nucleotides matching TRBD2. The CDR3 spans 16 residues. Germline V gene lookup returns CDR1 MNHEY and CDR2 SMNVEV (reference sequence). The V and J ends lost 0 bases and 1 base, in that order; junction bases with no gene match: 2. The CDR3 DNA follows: TGTGCCAGCAGTTTATCTCCTAGCGGGGGCACAGATACGCAGTATTTT. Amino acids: CASSLSPSGGTDTQYF.

The CDR3 spells CASSPTVSGNEQFF. CDR3 DNA: TGCGCCAGCAGCCCGACAGTTAGTGGGAATGAGCAGTTCTTC. The chain couples TRBV4-1 to TRBJ2-1; weak D call: TRBD1 (5 bases). There are 14 residues in the CDR3. Per the germline V gene, CDR1 is MGHRA and CDR2 is YSYEKL. Deletions cut 4 bases from V and 7 bases from J, with 14 bases between.

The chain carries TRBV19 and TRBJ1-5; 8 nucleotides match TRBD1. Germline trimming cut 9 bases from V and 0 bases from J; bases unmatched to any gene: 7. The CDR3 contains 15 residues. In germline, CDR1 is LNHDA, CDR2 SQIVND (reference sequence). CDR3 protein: CASKDRASSNQPQHF. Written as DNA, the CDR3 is TGTGCCAGCAAGGACAGGGCGAGTAGCAATCAGCCCCAGCATTTT.

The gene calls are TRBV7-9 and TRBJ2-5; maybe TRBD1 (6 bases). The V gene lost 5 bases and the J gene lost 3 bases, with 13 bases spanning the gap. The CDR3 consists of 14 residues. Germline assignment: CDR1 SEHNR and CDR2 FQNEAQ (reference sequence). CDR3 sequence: CASSRTGTEETQYF. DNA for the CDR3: TGTGCCAGCAGCCGAACAGGGACGGAAGAGACCCAGTACTTC. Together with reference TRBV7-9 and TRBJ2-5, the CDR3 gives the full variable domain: DTGVSQNPRHKITKRGQNVTFRCDPISEHNRLYWYRQTLGQGPEFLTYFQNEAQLEKSRLLSDRFSAERPKGSFSTLEIQRTEQGDSAMYLCASSRTGTEETQYFGPGTRLLVL.

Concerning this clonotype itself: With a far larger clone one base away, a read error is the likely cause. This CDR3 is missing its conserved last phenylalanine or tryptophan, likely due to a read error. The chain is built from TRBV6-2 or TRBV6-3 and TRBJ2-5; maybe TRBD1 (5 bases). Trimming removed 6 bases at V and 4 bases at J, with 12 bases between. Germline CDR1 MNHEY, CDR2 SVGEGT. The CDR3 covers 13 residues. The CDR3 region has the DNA TGTGCCAGCAGCTTAGCCAGGGTAGAGACCCAGTACCTC. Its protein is CASSLARVETQYL.

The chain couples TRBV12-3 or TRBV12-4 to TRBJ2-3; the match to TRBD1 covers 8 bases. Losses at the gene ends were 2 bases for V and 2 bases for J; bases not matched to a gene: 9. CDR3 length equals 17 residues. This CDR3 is CASSLRGQDQYTDTQYF. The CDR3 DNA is TGTGCCAGCAGTTTAAGGGGACAGGACCAATACACAGATACGCAGTATTTT.

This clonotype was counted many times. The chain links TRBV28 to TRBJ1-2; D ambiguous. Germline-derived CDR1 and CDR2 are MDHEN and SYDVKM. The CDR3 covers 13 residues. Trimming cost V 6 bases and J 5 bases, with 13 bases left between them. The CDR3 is CASRTSGWYGYTF. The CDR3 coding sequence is TGTGCCAGCAGGACGTCGGGTTGGTATGGCTACACCTTC.

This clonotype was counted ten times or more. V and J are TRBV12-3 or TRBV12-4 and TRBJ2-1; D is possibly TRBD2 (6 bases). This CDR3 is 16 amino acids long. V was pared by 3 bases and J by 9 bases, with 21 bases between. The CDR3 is CASSFSARGGAIEQFF. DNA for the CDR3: TGTGCCAGCAGTTTCTCCGCCCGCGGCGGGGCTATTGAGCAGTTCTTC.

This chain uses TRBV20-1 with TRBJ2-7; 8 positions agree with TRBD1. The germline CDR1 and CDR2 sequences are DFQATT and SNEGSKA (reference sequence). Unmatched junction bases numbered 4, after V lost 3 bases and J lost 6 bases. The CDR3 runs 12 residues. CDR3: CSARGTGGEQYF. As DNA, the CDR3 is TGCAGTGCTAGGGGTACAGGGGGCGAGCAGTACTTC.

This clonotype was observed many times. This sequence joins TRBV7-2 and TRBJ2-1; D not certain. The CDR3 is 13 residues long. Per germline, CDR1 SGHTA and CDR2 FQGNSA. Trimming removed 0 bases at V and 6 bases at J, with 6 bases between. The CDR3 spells CASSLAHGNEQFF. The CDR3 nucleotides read TGTGCCAGCAGCTTAGCACACGGCAATGAGCAGTTCTTC.

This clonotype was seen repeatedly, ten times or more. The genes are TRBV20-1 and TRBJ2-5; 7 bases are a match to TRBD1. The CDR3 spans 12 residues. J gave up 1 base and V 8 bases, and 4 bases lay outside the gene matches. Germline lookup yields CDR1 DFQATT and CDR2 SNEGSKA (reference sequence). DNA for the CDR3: TGCAGTTTAAGGGGGCCCCAAGAGACCCAGTACTTC. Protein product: CSLRGPQETQYF.

The CDR3 loop reads CASSWGQGWETQYF. The CDR3 DNA reads as TGTGCCAGCAGCTGGGGACAGGGGTGGGAGACCCAGTACTTC. V gene TRBV11-2 combines with J gene TRBJ2-5; 10 bases line up with TRBD1. CDR1 SGHAT and CDR2 FQNNGV come from the germline V gene. CDR3 length: 14 amino acids. Germline trimming cut 4 bases from V and 5 bases from J; bases unmatched to any gene: 4.

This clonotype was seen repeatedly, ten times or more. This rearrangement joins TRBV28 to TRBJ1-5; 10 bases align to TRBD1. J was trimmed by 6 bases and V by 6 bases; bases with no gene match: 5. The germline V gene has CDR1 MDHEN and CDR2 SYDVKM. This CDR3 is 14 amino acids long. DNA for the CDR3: TGTGCCAGCAGGAGGACAGGGGGTAGTCAGCCCCAGCATTTT. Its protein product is CASRRTGGSQPQHF.

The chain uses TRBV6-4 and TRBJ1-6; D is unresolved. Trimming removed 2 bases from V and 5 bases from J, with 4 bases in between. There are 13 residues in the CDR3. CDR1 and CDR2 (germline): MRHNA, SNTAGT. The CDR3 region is CASSDNNNSPLHF. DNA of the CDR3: TGTGCCAGCAGTGACAACAATAATTCACCCCTCCACTTT.

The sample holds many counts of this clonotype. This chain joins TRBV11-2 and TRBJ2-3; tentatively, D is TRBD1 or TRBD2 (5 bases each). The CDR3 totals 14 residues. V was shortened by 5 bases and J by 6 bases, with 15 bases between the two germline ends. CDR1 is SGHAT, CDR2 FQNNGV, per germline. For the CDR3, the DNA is TGTGCCAGCAGCCGTAGCCTCCGGGGCGATACGCAGTATTTT. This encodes CASSRSLRGDTQYF. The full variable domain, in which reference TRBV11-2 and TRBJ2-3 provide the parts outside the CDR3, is EAGVAQSPRYKIIEKRQSVAFWCNPISGHATLYWYQQILGQGPKLLIQFQNNGVVDDSQLPKDRFSAERLKGVDSTLKIQPAKLEDSAVYLCASSRSLRGDTQYFGPGTRLTVL.